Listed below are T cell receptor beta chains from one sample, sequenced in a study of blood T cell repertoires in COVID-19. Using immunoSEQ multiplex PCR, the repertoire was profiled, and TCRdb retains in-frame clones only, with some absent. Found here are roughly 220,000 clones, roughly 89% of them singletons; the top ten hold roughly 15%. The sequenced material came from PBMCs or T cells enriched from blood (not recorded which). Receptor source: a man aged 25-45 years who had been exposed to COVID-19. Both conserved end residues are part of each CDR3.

CDR3 protein: CATSRTGSDSPLHF
V gene: TRBV7-9

CDR3 protein: CASSPSRLAGVEQFF
V gene: TRBV14

CDR3 protein: CASSQDAAPYEQYF
V gene: TRBV3-1/TRBV3-2

CDR3 protein: CASNPTGVGNEQFF
V gene: TRBV5-1

CDR3 protein: CASSRASGWNTGELFF
V gene: TRBV5-6

CDR3 protein: CASSVGTGWEKLFF
V gene: TRBV5-6

CDR3 protein: CASSGSTGITNEKLFF
V gene: TRBV2

CDR3 protein: CASLIPNTEAFF
V gene: TRBV18

CDR3 protein: CASSYEGTTGNTIYF
V gene: TRBV6-5

CDR3 protein: CASSFLGDSSGNTIYF
V gene: TRBV9

CDR3 protein: CASSQGSQGAREKLFF
V gene: TRBV4-1

CDR3 protein: CASSLDRGVEKLFF
V gene: TRBV5-6

CDR3 protein: CASSFGQGYTEAFF
V gene: TRBV7-9

CDR3 protein: CASSSMGSRTEADTQYF
V gene: TRBV5-6

CDR3 protein: CASSKGQVNQPQHF
V gene: TRBV19

CDR3 protein: CASSIGQGGTGELFF
V gene: TRBV19

CDR3 protein: CASSQPGTGSVEQYF
V gene: TRBV13

CDR3 protein: CASSFIGQPYEQYF
V gene: TRBV7-9

CDR3 protein: CASSRRDSPWGTQYF
V gene: TRBV14

CDR3 protein: CAWSEIAGTGAYGYTF
V gene: TRBV30

CDR3 protein: CASSLTGNTEAFF
V gene: TRBV5-4

CDR3 protein: CASSPGGLVNSPLHF
V gene: TRBV7-9

CDR3 protein: CASSESNNYPENYGYTF
V gene: TRBV10-1

CDR3 protein: CASSLGSGGTYTGELFF
V gene: TRBV5-1

CDR3 protein: CASSQSSGLAGYNEQFF
V gene: TRBV3-1/TRBV3-2

CDR3 protein: CASSPAISSYNEQFF
V gene: TRBV18

CDR3 protein: CASSEEASGGAWETQYF
V gene: TRBV6-1

CDR3 protein: CASSSQAGGLYEQYF
V gene: TRBV6-5

CDR3 protein: CASSIFGRQGRQPQHF
V gene: TRBV19

CDR3 protein: CATSRDPGGFPGEKLFF
V gene: TRBV15

CDR3 protein: CASSGGPGGEETQYF
V gene: TRBV25-1

CDR3 protein: CASSRRTSGVYEQYF
V gene: TRBV27

CDR3 protein: CASSERDRNTEAFF
V gene: TRBV6-1

CDR3 protein: CASSRQGAGQPQHF
V gene: TRBV5-1

CDR3 protein: CAWSSGTGNSPLHF
V gene: TRBV30

CDR3 protein: CASSHPQVSTLHF
V gene: TRBV3-1/TRBV3-2

CDR3 protein: CASIGEGSHEQYF
V gene: TRBV6-4

CDR3 protein: CASGGTGEYGYTF
V gene: TRBV9

CDR3 protein: CASSLGWAPYNEQFF
V gene: TRBV4-3

CDR3 protein: CASSADSSRNEQFF
V gene: TRBV5-5

CDR3 protein: CASSRYRDSYEQYF
V gene: TRBV14

CDR3 protein: CASSSDGGMNTEAFF
V gene: TRBV5-1

CDR3 protein: CASSPDRVYGYTF
V gene: TRBV18

CDR3 protein: CASSQERQGNQPQHF
V gene: TRBV4-1

CDR3 protein: CAWSVNGYNSPLHF
V gene: TRBV30

CDR3 protein: CASRGAEAFF
V gene: TRBV2

CDR3 protein: CASSYSIAHRAETQYF
V gene: TRBV6-5

CDR3 protein: CAWSGAGGRTQYF
V gene: TRBV30

CDR3 protein: CASTQLSIEAFF
V gene: TRBV7-9

CDR3 protein: CASSLEISGGAGETQYF
V gene: TRBV5-6

CDR3 protein: CASSPEEDSGIDTQYF
V gene: TRBV9

CDR3 protein: CASMDRGMNTEAFF
V gene: TRBV19

CDR3 protein: CASSPPLPLPGQPSQETQYF
V gene: TRBV18

CDR3 protein: CASSVNRPSGANVLTF
V gene: TRBV9